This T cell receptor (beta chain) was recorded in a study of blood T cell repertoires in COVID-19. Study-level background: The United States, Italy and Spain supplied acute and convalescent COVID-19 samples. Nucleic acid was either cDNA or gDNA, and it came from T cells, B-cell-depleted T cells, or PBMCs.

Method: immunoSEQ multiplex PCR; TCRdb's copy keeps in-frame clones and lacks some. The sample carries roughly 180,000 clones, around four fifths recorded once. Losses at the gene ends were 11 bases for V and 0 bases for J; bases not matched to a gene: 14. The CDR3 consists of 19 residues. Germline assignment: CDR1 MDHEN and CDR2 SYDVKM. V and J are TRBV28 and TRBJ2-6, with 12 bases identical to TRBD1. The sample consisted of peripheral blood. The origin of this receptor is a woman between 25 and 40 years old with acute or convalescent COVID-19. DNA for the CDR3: TGTGCCGCGGGACAGGGGGCGAATCTAAAATACTCTGGGGCCAACGTCCTGACTTTC. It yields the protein CAAGQGANLKYSGANVLTF.